This T cell receptor (beta chain) comes out of a study of cytomegalovirus exposure and HLA in healthy donors. General study points: Altogether, some 160 TCR beta chains were recorded as cytomegalovirus-associated.

A remark on this clone: Its antigen remains unidentified.

Use of 60 Vbeta and 13 Jbeta primers characterized the PCR. The data were produced by immunoSEQ multiplex PCR, yet TCRdb's version contains in-frame clones alone and is incomplete. Of around 130,000 clones in the sample, roughly 80% were seen once. Sequenced: PBMCs. The source is a boy between 5 and 17 years old in good health and CMV-seronegative.

CDR3 in amino acids: CASSTQQGYEQFF. The CDR3 nucleotides are TGTGCCAGCAGCACACAACAGGGGTATGAGCAGTTCTTC. This chain joins TRBV5-6 and TRBJ2-1, with 7 bases that match TRBD1. The germline V gene encodes CDR1 SGHDT and CDR2 YYEEEE. CDR3 length: 13 residues. V shed 4 bases, J shed 8 bases, and the junction held 6 bases outside the gene matches.